These 16 T cell receptor beta chains were sequenced from one sample in a study of beta chain features in type 1 diabetes. The entirety of the isolated RNA underwent reverse transcription, so expressed TCRB transcripts were sequenced. The table came from immunoSEQ multiplex PCR; TCRdb's copy has only in-frame clones and leaves some out. The sample includes over 500,000 clones, roughly a sixth of them seen just once. The sample taken for sequencing was naive CD4+ T cells from blood. Every receptor here comes from a young man in good health.

This chain uses TRBV7-3 with TRBJ2-1; 9 bases line up with TRBD1. After removal of 5 bases from V and 3 bases from J, the junction contained 8 bases not matched to a gene. The CDR3 loop spans 16 amino acids. Germline V lookup: CDR1 SGHTA, CDR2 FQGTGA. The CDR3 DNA is TGTGCCAGCAGCCCCACCACAGGGGGCGGCTACAATGAGCAGTTCTTC. This translates into CASSPTTGGGYNEQFF.

V is TRBV4-2 and J is TRBJ2-7; maybe TRBD2 (5 bases). The CDR3 loop spans 15 amino acids. Per germline, CDR1 LGHNA and CDR2 YNFKEQ. The V end lost 6 bases, the J end lost 6 bases, and 21 bases lay between the germline ends. In nucleotides, the CDR3 is TGTGCCAGCAGTCTCGCCCGGAGGATTGATTCCGAGCAGTACTTC. Encoded protein: CASSLARRIDSEQYF.

This clone was counted only a few times. The rearrangement uses TRBV15 and TRBJ1-3; D is undetermined. V lost 1 base, J lost 9 bases, and 13 bases lay in between. Germline CDR1 and CDR2: LNHNV and YYDKDF (reference sequence). The CDR3 contains 14 residues. The DNA for the CDR3 is TGTGCCACCAGCAGAGGGAATTTTGGTACCACCATATATTTT. As protein: CATSRGNFGTTIYF.

CDR3 amino acids: CASSPVSRSHNEQFF. The CDR3 coding sequence is TGCGCCAGCAGCCCCGTCTCGCGGTCCCACAATGAGCAGTTCTTC. The chain uses TRBV5-1 and TRBJ2-1; the D is unclear. Germline V lookup: CDR1 SGHRS, CDR2 YFSETQ. This CDR3 is built from 15 residues. V dropped 4 bases and J dropped 5 bases, with 16 bases sitting between them.

This sequence joins TRBV28 and TRBJ1-1; D is undetermined. This CDR3 region has 14 residues. With 2 bases removed from V and 0 bases from J, the gap between germline ends came to 7 bases. Germline V lookup: CDR1 MDHEN, CDR2 SYDVKM. CDR3 amino acids: CASSLPTMNTEAFF. CDR3 coding DNA: TGTGCCAGCAGTTTACCCACGATGAACACTGAAGCTTTCTTT.

This sequence joins TRBV27 and TRBJ1-1; D gene ambiguous. The CDR3 runs 13 residues. Germline V lookup: CDR1 MNHEY, CDR2 SMNVEV (reference sequence). V was pared by 0 bases and J by 5 bases, with 7 bases between. CDR3 bases: TGTGCCAGCAGTTTATCGCTGAGGACTGAAGCTTTCTTT. Its protein product is CASSLSLRTEAFF.

A few counts support this clone. The chain is built from TRBV2 and TRBJ1-1; D ambiguous. The CDR3 spans 12 residues. CDR1 and CDR2 (germline): SNHLY, FYNNEI. Deletions cut 7 bases from V and 4 bases from J, with 10 bases between. The CDR3 DNA reads as TGTGCCAGCACTCCCCGGGTCACTGAAGCTTTCTTT. Translation gives CASTPRVTEAFF.

The V gene is TRBV6-5, the J gene TRBJ1-5, with 8 bases lining up with TRBD1. Looked up from germline, CDR1 is MNHEY and CDR2 is SVGAGI. This CDR3 spans 15 amino acids. V lost 6 bases to trimming and J lost 7 bases; unmatched junction nucleotides: 11. Here the CDR3 reads CASRPDRAREQPQHF. The CDR3, as DNA: TGTGCCAGCAGGCCGGACAGGGCGCGGGAGCAGCCCCAGCATTTT.

This clone was seen a handful of times. This chain connects TRBV11-2 to TRBJ1-6, with unresolved D. The V end lost 5 bases, the J end lost 8 bases, and 4 bases lay between the germline ends. The germline V gene encodes CDR1 SGHAT and CDR2 FQNNGV. The CDR3 has 11 residues. The CDR3 region is CASSKHSPLHF. CDR3 nucleotide sequence: TGTGCCAGCAGCAAACATTCACCCCTCCACTTT.

J is TRBJ1-3 and V is TRBV29-1; no definite D call. Trimming took 8 bases from V and 2 from J, leaving 13 bases between them. CDR1 SQVTM and CDR2 ANQGSEA come from the germline V gene. The CDR3 runs 13 residues. The CDR3 loop is CSSVERAGNTIYF. Written as DNA, the CDR3 is TGCAGCTCCGTAGAACGGGCTGGAAACACCATATATTTT. Variable domain in full (rest from reference TRBV29-1 and TRBJ1-3): SAVISQKPSRDICQRGTSLTIQCQVDSQVTMMFWYRQQPGQSLTLIATANQGSEATYESGFVIDKFPISRPNLTFSTLTVSNMSPEDSSIYLCSSVERAGNTIYFGEGSWLTVV.

This clone occurred a few times. The J gene is TRBJ2-2, the V gene TRBV29-1, with D perhaps matching TRBD2 (5 bases). The CDR3 spans 12 residues. CDR1 and CDR2 from the germline V gene are SQVTM and ANQGSEA. The V and J ends lost 6 bases and 4 bases respectively, with 9 bases between them. In DNA, the CDR3 is TGCAGCGTCGCGGGCCGCACCGGGGAGCTGTTTTTT. This sequence encodes CSVAGRTGELFF.

The chain couples TRBV18 to TRBJ1-3; D uncertain. Germline V CDR1 and CDR2: KGHSH, LQKENI. The ends were cut back, 2 bases at V and 0 bases at J, with 14 bases in the middle. The CDR3 covers 17 residues. CDR3 sequence: CASSPSSTLASGNTIYF. The CDR3 coding sequence is TGTGCCAGCTCACCAAGTTCAACACTCGCCTCTGGAAACACCATATATTTT.

V usage is TRBV9 and J usage is TRBJ1-2; D possibly corresponds to TRBD1 (5 bases). The germline V gene has CDR1 SGDLS and CDR2 YYNGEE. CDR3 length: 12 residues. V lost 1 base to trimming and J lost 8 bases, with 9 bases between them. In nucleotides, the CDR3 is TGTGCCAGCAGCGTACGGGCAGGGGGCTACACCTTC. As protein: CASSVRAGGYTF.

The chain combines TRBV1 with TRBJ1-1. TRBV1 is designated a pseudogene. The CDR3 runs 14 residues. The CDR3 DNA reads TGCACCAGCAGCCATGGAGCCCATTACACTGAAGCTTTCTTT. It encodes CTSSHGAHYTEAFF.

As to this clone: At one end, the junction sequence differs from germline, possibly due to a read error. The chain links TRBV7-2 to TRBJ2-3; 10 bases line up with TRBD1. Germline V gene data show CDR1 as SGHTA and CDR2 as FQGNSA. CDR3 size: 13 residues. For the CDR3, the DNA is TGCGCCAGCAGCAGGGGACAGGGGGATACGCAGTATTTT. Translating it yields CASSRGQGDTQYF.

The rearrangement links TRBV9 to TRBJ2-3; D not resolved. Trimming pared 0 bases from V and 3 bases from J, leaving 8 bases between. CDR3 length: 14 amino acids. The germline V gene encodes CDR1 SGDLS and CDR2 YYNGEE. The CDR3 nucleotides are TGTGCCAGCAGCGTAGAACCTAGGACAGATACGCAGTATTTT. Translating it yields CASSVEPRTDTQYF.